Here is one T cell receptor beta chain with its context. These data come from a study of blood T cell repertoires in COVID-19. Here immunoSEQ multiplex PCR was the method, and the copy in TCRdb shows in-frame clones only, minus some. The sample includes about 260,000 clones, around 87% seen only once; the top ten take approximately 1.6%. Trimming removed 2 bases at V and 0 bases at J, with 8 bases between. CDR3 length equals 14 residues. Germline V gives CDR1 KGHSH, CDR2 LQKENI. V gene TRBV18 combines with J gene TRBJ2-7; D is undetermined. The TCR sequence derives from a middle-aged woman who had recovered from COVID-19. Sequencing was carried out using peripheral blood. CDR3 sequence reads: CASSPRQDSYEQYF. The CDR3 DNA is TGTGCCAGCTCACCAAGGCAGGACTCCTACGAGCAGTACTTC.